Listed below are T cell receptor beta chains from one sample, sequenced in a study of identical twins. TCRdb recomputed calls from the 5' RACE reads with MiXCR, one row per CDR3 protein. There are over 200,000 distinct CDR3 sequences in the sample; over 5% occur only once, and about 14% lies in the top ten. These data also featured in a second study, about T cells expressing NK-cell markers.

Specimen: CD8+ T cells sorted from blood. The source of these receptors is a woman under 30 in good health. Each CDR3 is given with its conserved first and last residue. Fields, in order: J gene, D gene, V gene, CDR3 protein. D genes are given only for firm matches.

J gene: TRBJ2-3; D gene: TRBD2; V gene: TRBV20-1; CDR3 protein: CSAETSGGTTDTQYF
J gene: TRBJ1-1; D gene: -; V gene: TRBV12-3/TRBV12-4; CDR3 protein: CASSPSLVGQDFF
J gene: TRBJ2-7; D gene: TRBD1; V gene: TRBV7-7; CDR3 protein: CASSPGTDFFEQYF
J gene: TRBJ2-3; D gene: -; V gene: TRBV11-1; CDR3 protein: CATSGNTDTQYF
J gene: TRBJ2-7; D gene: TRBD2; V gene: TRBV20-1; CDR3 protein: CSANGGDSYEQYF
J gene: TRBJ1-2; D gene: -; V gene: TRBV27; CDR3 protein: CASSLYPLGGYTF
J gene: TRBJ1-2; D gene: -; V gene: TRBV12-3/TRBV12-4; CDR3 protein: CASSLGSTDGYTF
J gene: TRBJ2-7; D gene: -; V gene: TRBV29-1; CDR3 protein: CSVEEGLEGYEQYF
J gene: TRBJ2-1; D gene: TRBD1; V gene: TRBV27; CDR3 protein: CASTVTGGINEQFF
J gene: TRBJ2-1; D gene: TRBD1; V gene: TRBV5-1; CDR3 protein: CASSTDRGPYNEQFF
J gene: TRBJ1-1; D gene: TRBD1; V gene: TRBV5-6; CDR3 protein: CASSSATGYNTEAFF
J gene: TRBJ2-1; D gene: TRBD1; V gene: TRBV6-2/TRBV6-3; CDR3 protein: CASTLSETGLNEQFF
J gene: TRBJ2-7; D gene: -; V gene: TRBV12-3/TRBV12-4; CDR3 protein: CASSLDGTSYEQYF
J gene: TRBJ2-2; D gene: -; V gene: TRBV6-5; CDR3 protein: CASSYGKNTGELFF
J gene: TRBJ2-7; D gene: -; V gene: TRBV12-3/TRBV12-4; CDR3 protein: CASSLGHEQYF
J gene: TRBJ2-7; D gene: TRBD1; V gene: TRBV6-1; CDR3 protein: CASTRTGPYEQYF
J gene: TRBJ2-3; D gene: -; V gene: TRBV7-6; CDR3 protein: CASSLAVQGGADTQYF
J gene: TRBJ1-1; D gene: -; V gene: TRBV27; CDR3 protein: CASSLSKQTEAFF
J gene: TRBJ2-7; D gene: TRBD2; V gene: TRBV9; CDR3 protein: CASSESSGGPLDEQYF
J gene: TRBJ2-7; D gene: -; V gene: TRBV5-1; CDR3 protein: CASSLSLNYEQYF
J gene: TRBJ2-3; D gene: TRBD1; V gene: TRBV4-1; CDR3 protein: CASSQGGTGVADTQYF
J gene: TRBJ2-1; D gene: -; V gene: TRBV29-1; CDR3 protein: CSVPRRNEQFF
J gene: TRBJ2-2; D gene: -; V gene: TRBV6-2/TRBV6-3; CDR3 protein: CATRLGAIRELFF
J gene: TRBJ2-3; D gene: -; V gene: TRBV6-2/TRBV6-3; CDR3 protein: CASSYNGRAHRTSTDTQYF
J gene: TRBJ2-4; D gene: -; V gene: TRBV7-2; CDR3 protein: CASTAGIHINIQYF
J gene: TRBJ2-1; D gene: TRBD2; V gene: TRBV29-1; CDR3 protein: CSVVGRESYNEQFF
J gene: TRBJ2-4; D gene: TRBD2; V gene: TRBV3-1; CDR3 protein: CASSRRLAGDIQYF
J gene: TRBJ2-1; D gene: TRBD2; V gene: TRBV6-1; CDR3 protein: CASSQSGRHPFGNEQFF
J gene: TRBJ2-1; D gene: -; V gene: TRBV20-1; CDR3 protein: CSASMNNEQFF
J gene: TRBJ1-2; D gene: -; V gene: TRBV20-1; CDR3 protein: CSARAAANYGYTF
J gene: TRBJ2-3; D gene: TRBD2; V gene: TRBV4-2; CDR3 protein: CASSQDQLAGGGTDTQYF
J gene: TRBJ1-2; D gene: TRBD1; V gene: TRBV6-1; CDR3 protein: CASSPDRGKANYGYTF
J gene: TRBJ1-2; D gene: -; V gene: TRBV9; CDR3 protein: CASSVAAGTPSGYTF
J gene: TRBJ2-1; D gene: -; V gene: TRBV15; CDR3 protein: CATSGGQTPRDEQFF
J gene: TRBJ1-2; D gene: -; V gene: TRBV7-9; CDR3 protein: CAITDTRLSYGYTF
J gene: TRBJ2-1; D gene: -; V gene: TRBV4-3; CDR3 protein: CASSQDGEETNEQFF
J gene: TRBJ1-1; D gene: TRBD1; V gene: TRBV7-3; CDR3 protein: CASSPRGQGYIEAFF